This T cell receptor beta chain was retrieved from a study of blood T cell repertoires in COVID-19. Overall study context: PBMCs, B-cell-depleted T cells, or T cells were the source of the cDNA or gDNA that made up the material.

Original processing methods: Amplification with reference gene primers provided the estimates of nucleated cell counts. Assay: immunoSEQ multiplex PCR; the TCRdb copy retains only in-frame clones and omits some. For V, J and clone size, that table is used; D and trimming come from the DNA. The repertoire holds 150,000 to 200,000 clones, with 88% as singletons. The CDR3 runs 15 residues. V lost 4 bases and J 3 bases, leaving 15 bases between the germline ends. The germline V gene encodes CDR1 SGHDN and CDR2 FVKESK. This clone was counted a few times. This receptor was obtained from a human donor in a cohort sampled during active COVID-19. The chain is built from TRBV14 and TRBJ1-1; possibly TRBD1 for D (6 bases). Material for sequencing was peripheral blood. For the CDR3, the DNA is TGTGCCAGCAGCCCGGAATACAGGGTAGACACTGAAGCTTTCTTT. This gives the protein CASSPEYRVDTEAFF.